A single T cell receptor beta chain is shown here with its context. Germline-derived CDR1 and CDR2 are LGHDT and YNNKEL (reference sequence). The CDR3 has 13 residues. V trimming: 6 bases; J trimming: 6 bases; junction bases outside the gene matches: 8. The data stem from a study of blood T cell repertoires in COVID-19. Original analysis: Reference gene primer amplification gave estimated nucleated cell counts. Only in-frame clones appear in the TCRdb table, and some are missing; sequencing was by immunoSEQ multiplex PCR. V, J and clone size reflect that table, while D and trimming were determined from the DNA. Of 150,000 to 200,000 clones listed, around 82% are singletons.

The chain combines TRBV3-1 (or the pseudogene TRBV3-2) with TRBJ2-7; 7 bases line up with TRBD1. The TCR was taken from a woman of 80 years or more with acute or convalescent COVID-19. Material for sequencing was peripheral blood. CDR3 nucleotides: TGTGCCAGCAGTTTTTCACAGGGGTCCGAGCAGTACTTC. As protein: CASSFSQGSEQYF.